The 29 T cell receptor beta chains given below trace back to one sample, sequenced in a study of CD8+ T cells in alopecia areata. In each case, RNA was isolated and then reverse transcribed into cDNA as the sequencing template. Here immunoSEQ multiplex PCR was the method, and the copy in TCRdb shows in-frame clones only, minus some. The table shows 20,000 to 30,000 clones, with 52% occurring only once. Sequenced material: NKG2D-high CD8+ T cells sorted from blood. The receptors come from a human donor with alopecia areata.

This clone was found a few times. The chain has TRBV7-9 and TRBJ2-7; D unclear. Germline V gene sequence: CDR1 SEHNR, CDR2 FQNEAQ (reference sequence). Trimming left V 1 base short and J 7 bases short, with 8 bases between. The CDR3 consists of 12 residues. The CDR3 sequence is CASSLDKHEQYF. The CDR3 bases are TGTGCCAGCAGCTTAGACAAGCATGAGCAGTACTTC.

The gene calls are TRBV28 and TRBJ2-5; the D is unclear. Between the trimmed V and J ends, which lost 3 bases and 3 bases, there was a span of 8 bases. CDR1 is MDHEN, CDR2 SYDVKM, per germline. This CDR3 is 13 amino acids long. The CDR3 bases are TGTGCCAGCAGTTTCTTGGTGGAAGAGACCCAGTACTTC. Protein: CASSFLVEETQYF. Full variable domain (remainder filled in from reference TRBV28 and TRBJ2-5): DVKVTQSSRYLVKRTGEKVFLECVQDMDHENMFWYRQDPGLGLRLIYFSYDVKMKEKGDIPEGYSVSREKKERFSLILESASTNQTSMYLCASSFLVEETQYFGPGTRLLVL.

This clone was seen a few times. The V call is TRBV29-1, the J call TRBJ2-7, with 14 bases matching TRBD2. The V gene's germline CDR1 is SQVTM and CDR2 ANQGSEA. V was clipped by 6 bases and J by 4 bases; unmatched bases: 5. This CDR3 has 14 amino acids. The CDR3 DNA reads as TGCAGCGTAGAGGGACTAGCGGGAGATTACGAGCAGTACTTC. Translated, it gives CSVEGLAGDYEQYF.

The V call is TRBV29-1, the J call TRBJ1-1; D remains ambiguous. CDR1 is SQVTM, CDR2 ANQGSEA, per germline. The CDR3 loop spans 12 amino acids. Trimming shortened V by 4 bases and J by 3 bases, and 9 bases separated the two germline ends. For the CDR3, the DNA is TGCAGCGTTGTTCGGGAAGACACTGAAGCTTTCTTT. This codes for CSVVREDTEAFF.

This clone has just one count. V and J are TRBV18 and TRBJ2-5; no reliable D call. From germline, CDR1 is KGHSH and CDR2 LQKENI. The CDR3 runs to 11 residues. V lost 6 bases and J 2 bases, leaving 4 bases between the germline ends. CDR3 region: CASSSQETQYF. The CDR3 DNA reads TGTGCCAGCTCTTCACAAGAGACCCAGTACTTC.

This clone appeared once. The chain combines TRBV6-6 with TRBJ1-1; D is perhaps TRBD1 (5 bases). Germline CDR1 and CDR2: MNHNY and SVGAGI (reference sequence). This CDR3 has 13 amino acids. The V end lost 6 bases, the J end lost 8 bases, and 16 bases lay between the germline ends. The CDR3 here is CASRDTVNEEAFF. Written as DNA, the CDR3 is TGTGCCAGCAGGGACACTGTTAACGAAGAAGCTTTCTTT.

The chain recombines TRBV27 with TRBJ2-1; D is uncertain. Germline V gene data show CDR1 as MNHEY and CDR2 as SMNVEV (reference sequence). The CDR3 loop spans 15 amino acids. Trimming stripped 2 bases from V and 4 bases from J, with 12 bases between. The CDR3 DNA is TGTGCCAGCAGTTTAACTGCTCGTGAGTACAATGAGCAGTTCTTC. Amino acids: CASSLTAREYNEQFF.

The V gene is TRBV7-9, the J gene TRBJ2-7, with D unclear. This CDR3 has 12 residues. Germline values: CDR1 SEHNR, CDR2 FQNEAQ (reference sequence). Trimming removed 0 bases at V and 3 bases at J, with 3 bases between. The CDR3 DNA sequence: TGTGCCAGCAGCTTAGCCTACTACGAGCAGTACTTC. This translates into CASSLAYYEQYF.

The sample holds a few counts of this clone. The rearrangement links TRBV14 to TRBJ2-7; no clear D. V was trimmed by 1 base and J by 4 bases, leaving 5 bases between them. Germline V CDR1 and CDR2: SGHDN, FVKESK. The CDR3 extends over 12 amino acids. CDR3 in amino acids: CASSQVPYEQYF. The CDR3 DNA reads TGTGCCAGCAGCCAAGTTCCGTACGAGCAGTACTTC.

This clone was detected a few times. V is TRBV29-1 and J is TRBJ1-2; weak D call: TRBD1 (5 bases). The CDR3 covers 16 residues. Trimming removed 1 base at V and 0 bases at J, with 15 bases between. Looked up from germline, CDR1 is SQVTM and CDR2 is ANQGSEA. The CDR3 DNA reads TGCAGCGTTGAAGCCGTTGGGGACGGGCCTAACTATGGCTACACCTTC. Translation gives CSVEAVGDGPNYGYTF.

This sequence joins TRBV7-2 and TRBJ2-6; TRBD2 aligns across 8 bases. Germline CDR1 and CDR2: SGHTA and FQGNSA. V trimming: 3 bases; J trimming: 1 base; junction bases outside the gene matches: 11. The CDR3 sequence is 19 residues long. The CDR3 nucleotides read TGTGCCAGCAGCTTTCTCGCTAGCGGGCTTAGTTCTGGGGCCAACGTCCTGACTTTC. Its translation: CASSFLASGLSSGANVLTF.

The V call is TRBV27, the J call TRBJ2-1; 8 bases are a match to TRBD1. After removal of 5 bases from V and 6 bases from J, the junction contained 9 bases not matched to a gene. In germline, CDR1 is MNHEY, CDR2 SMNVEV (reference sequence). The CDR3 is made up of 15 amino acids. The DNA for the CDR3 is TGTGCCAGCAGTGCGAGCCCAGGGGGCCCCAATGAGCAGTTCTTC. Encoded protein: CASSASPGGPNEQFF.

V and J are TRBV7-3 and TRBJ1-1, with D unclear. Germline V CDR1 and CDR2: SGHTA, FQGTGA. Trimming shortened V by 5 bases and J by 0 bases, and 7 bases separated the two germline ends. This CDR3 comprises 13 residues. As DNA, the CDR3 is TGTGCCAGCAGCATTACAGTGAACACTGAAGCTTTCTTT. Its translation is CASSITVNTEAFF.

V is TRBV27 and J is TRBJ2-7; 10 bases agree with TRBD2. CDR3 length: 17 residues. Looked up from germline, CDR1 is MNHEY and CDR2 is SMNVEV (reference sequence). V shed 2 bases, J shed 7 bases, and the junction held 14 bases outside the gene matches. The CDR3 is CASSLGLAGDPRGEQYF. CDR3 nucleotide sequence: TGTGCCAGCAGTTTAGGGCTAGCGGGAGATCCAAGGGGGGAGCAGTACTTC.

The chain uses TRBV28 and TRBJ1-1, with D maybe TRBD1 (5 bases). Trimming left V 7 bases short and J 1 base short, with 16 bases between. The CDR3 runs 15 residues. Germline CDR1 reads MDHEN; CDR2 reads SYDVKM. The CDR3: CASTLPREGNTEAFF. The CDR3 bases are TGTGCCAGCACCCTCCCCAGGGAGGGGAACACTGAAGCTTTCTTT.

The table lists this clone with a few counts. This chain uses TRBV29-1 with TRBJ2-5, with D perhaps TRBD1 (6 bases). The V end was cut by 3 bases, the J end by 7 bases, with 12 bases between. This CDR3 region has 12 residues. Germline V gene data show CDR1 as SQVTM and CDR2 as ANQGSEA. CDR3 residues: CSVDGGGGTQYF. The CDR3 coding sequence is TGCAGCGTTGATGGGGGCGGCGGGACCCAGTACTTC. The full variable domain, with the rest looked up from reference TRBV29-1 and TRBJ2-5, is SAVISQKPSRDICQRGTSLTIQCQVDSQVTMMFWYRQQPGQSLTLIATANQGSEATYESGFVIDKFPISRPNLTFSTLTVSNMSPEDSSIYLCSVDGGGGTQYFGPGTRLLVL.

This clone has just a few counts. This chain's CDR3 is CASSKAGRGKQETQYF. The DNA for the CDR3 is TGTGCCAGCAGCAAAGCGGGACGCGGGAAACAAGAGACCCAGTACTTC. V gene TRBV21-1 combines with J gene TRBJ2-5; the table's D call of TRBD2 was not tested on the DNA. TRBV21-1 is assigned pseudogene status. The CDR3 length is 16 residues.

The V call is TRBV27, the J call TRBJ1-4; 10 bases line up with TRBD1. The CDR3 has 14 amino acids. With 5 bases clipped from V and 8 bases from J, the junction kept 5 bases outside the gene matches. Looked up from germline, CDR1 is MNHEY and CDR2 is SMNVEV (reference sequence). CDR3 sequence (DNA): TGTGCCAGCAGTACCAAGACAGGGGGCGAAAAACTGTTTTTT. Encoded protein: CASSTKTGGEKLFF.

The V and J genes are TRBV5-1 and TRBJ2-7; no definite D call. Trimming removed 7 bases at V and 3 bases at J, with 14 bases between. CDR1 is SGHRS, CDR2 YFSETQ, per germline. This CDR3 is 13 amino acids long. In DNA form, the CDR3 reads TGCGCCAGCCGCGTGGAACAGAGCTACGAGCAGTACTTC. This translates into CASRVEQSYEQYF.

CDR3 sequence (DNA): TGTGCCAGCAGCGCCGACAGCAATGAGCAGTTCTTC. Its translation is CASSADSNEQFF. The chain joins TRBV11-2 to TRBJ2-1, with D possibly matching TRBD1 (5 bases). Trimming took 5 bases from V and 6 from J, leaving 8 bases between them. CDR3 size: 12 residues. The V gene's germline CDR1 is SGHAT and CDR2 FQNNGV.

This clone has just one count. This CDR3 reads CASSVEIRGEQFF. The CDR3 bases are TGTGCCAGCAGCGTAGAAATCAGGGGTGAGCAGTTCTTC. The chain carries TRBV9 and TRBJ2-1; weak D call: TRBD1 (6 bases). The CDR3 totals 13 residues. Germline V gene lookup returns CDR1 SGDLS and CDR2 YYNGEE. The V end was cut by 0 bases, the J end by 9 bases, with 10 bases between.

This clone has a handful of counts. This chain joins TRBV28 and TRBJ2-1; weak D call: TRBD1 (5 bases). The length of the CDR3 is 14 residues. Germline loops: CDR1 MDHEN, CDR2 SYDVKM. V was clipped by 2 bases and J by 8 bases, with 13 bases between them. CDR3 DNA: TGTGCCAGCAGTTTAGGGCAGGGCTGGGATGAGCAGTTCTTC. This encodes CASSLGQGWDEQFF.

There are a few counts of this clone. The DNA of the CDR3 is TGTGCCAGCAGTTTATTGGAAGGCAGTTACAATGAGCAGTTCTTC. Protein product: CASSLLEGSYNEQFF. The J gene is TRBJ2-1, the V gene TRBV28; D unresolved. Germline CDR1 and CDR2: MDHEN and SYDVKM. V lost 1 base and J 4 bases, leaving 11 bases between the germline ends. The CDR3 has 15 amino acids.

The chain carries TRBV7-9 and TRBJ2-7; D may be TRBD1 or TRBD2 (5 bases each). The germline CDR1 and CDR2 sequences are SEHNR and FQNEAQ (reference sequence). V was pared by 6 bases and J by 5 bases, with 17 bases between. The CDR3 totals 14 residues. The CDR3 sequence: CASRGPGPLNEQYF. The DNA of the CDR3 is TGTGCCAGCAGAGGACCGGGACCCCTCAACGAGCAGTACTTC. The variable domain in full, completed from reference TRBV7-9 and TRBJ2-7, reads DTGVSQNPRHKITKRGQNVTFRCDPISEHNRLYWYRQTLGQGPEFLTYFQNEAQLEKSRLLSDRFSAERPKGSFSTLEIQRTEQGDSAMYLCASRGPGPLNEQYFGPGTRLTVT.

The chain employs TRBV19 and TRBJ2-7, with TRBD2 identical over 12 bases. Germline lookup yields CDR1 LNHDA and CDR2 SQIVND (reference sequence). V was clipped by 5 bases and J by 3 bases; unmatched bases: 8. This CDR3 is 16 amino acids long. The CDR3 here is CASSPGTSGRNYEQYF. DNA of the CDR3: TGTGCCAGTAGTCCGGGGACTAGCGGGCGGAACTACGAGCAGTACTTC.

The chain joins TRBV28 to TRBJ2-7; D gene uncertain. Germline V gene sequence: CDR1 MDHEN, CDR2 SYDVKM. Trimming took off 3 bases at V and 3 bases at J, with 21 bases between the two ends. The CDR3 length is 17 residues. Here the CDR3 DNA reads TGTGCCAGCAGTTTCTCACAAGAAACCCTCGTCGGCTACGAGCAGTACTTC. This codes for CASSFSQETLVGYEQYF. The full variable domain, completed using reference TRBV28 and TRBJ2-7, is DVKVTQSSRYLVKRTGEKVFLECVQDMDHENMFWYRQDPGLGLRLIYFSYDVKMKEKGDIPEGYSVSREKKERFSLILESASTNQTSMYLCASSFSQETLVGYEQYFGPGTRLTVT.

The chain employs TRBV19 and TRBJ2-1; TRBD2 agrees at 9 bases. CDR3 length: 15 amino acids. CDR1 is LNHDA and CDR2 is SQIVND in the germline V gene (reference sequence). Unmatched junction bases numbered 6, after V lost 3 bases and J lost 6 bases. The CDR3 is CASSISTSGPNEQFF. For the CDR3, the DNA is TGTGCCAGTAGTATTTCTACTAGCGGGCCCAATGAGCAGTTCTTC.

The gene calls are TRBV6-1 and TRBJ2-7; D gene unclear. The CDR3 has 14 amino acids. The germline V gene has CDR1 MNHNS and CDR2 SASEGT. Between the trimmed V and J ends, which lost 1 base and 3 bases, there was a span of 10 bases. The CDR3 reads CASSEGRWVYEQYF. CDR3 bases: TGTGCCAGCAGTGAAGGCAGATGGGTCTACGAGCAGTACTTC.

This chain's CDR3 is CASSPVPPETQYF. CDR3 DNA: TGTGCCAGCAGCCCAGTCCCCCCAGAGACCCAGTACTTC. This chain connects TRBV13 to TRBJ2-5; D is undetermined. V gave up 5 bases and J gave up 4 bases, with 11 bases separating them. CDR1 is PRHDT, CDR2 FYEKMQ, per germline (reference sequence). This CDR3 region has 13 residues.